Included here is one TCR beta chain sequence, with context. This entry is derived from a study of blood T cell repertoires in COVID-19. As for the study in general: Italy, Spain and the United States were the sources of the convalescent and acute COVID-19 samples.

The V and J ends lost 6 bases and 7 bases respectively, with 15 bases between them. The CDR3 is made up of 13 amino acids. Germline values: CDR1 SGHTA, CDR2 FQGNSA. Data came from immunoSEQ multiplex PCR; TCRdb stores just in-frame clones and leaves some out. Of some 200,000 clones listed, approximately 80% are singletons. The receptor comes from a man aged 40-49 years who had recovered from COVID-19. The rearrangement uses TRBV7-2 and TRBJ1-1; D unresolved. Sequencing was carried out using PBMCs or T cells enriched from blood (not recorded which). CDR3: CASRSVLAGEAFF. CDR3 nucleotide sequence: TGTGCCAGCAGGTCAGTCTTGGCAGGTGAAGCTTTCTTT.